This T cell receptor (beta chain) was sequenced for a study of blood T cell repertoires in COVID-19. Across the whole study: Sample material is recorded as cDNA or gDNA derived from T cells, B-cell-depleted T cells, or PBMCs.

Produced via immunoSEQ multiplex PCR; TCRdb's table is partial and in-frame only. The sample shows about 160,000 clones, roughly 80% of them seen only once. The J segment lost 6 bases and the V segment lost 5 bases, leaving 15 bases of the junction unmatched. Per the germline V gene, CDR1 is MNHNY and CDR2 is SVGAGI (reference sequence). The CDR3 runs 17 residues. The specimen was peripheral blood. The gene calls are TRBV6-6 and TRBJ2-3; TRBD2 matches at 9 bases. This clonotype was sampled from a man between 70 and 80 years old with acute or convalescent COVID-19. CDR3 region: CASSLYVGGGGSDTQYF. CDR3 nucleotides: TGTGCCAGCAGTCTTTACGTAGGCGGGGGGGGATCGGATACGCAGTATTTT.